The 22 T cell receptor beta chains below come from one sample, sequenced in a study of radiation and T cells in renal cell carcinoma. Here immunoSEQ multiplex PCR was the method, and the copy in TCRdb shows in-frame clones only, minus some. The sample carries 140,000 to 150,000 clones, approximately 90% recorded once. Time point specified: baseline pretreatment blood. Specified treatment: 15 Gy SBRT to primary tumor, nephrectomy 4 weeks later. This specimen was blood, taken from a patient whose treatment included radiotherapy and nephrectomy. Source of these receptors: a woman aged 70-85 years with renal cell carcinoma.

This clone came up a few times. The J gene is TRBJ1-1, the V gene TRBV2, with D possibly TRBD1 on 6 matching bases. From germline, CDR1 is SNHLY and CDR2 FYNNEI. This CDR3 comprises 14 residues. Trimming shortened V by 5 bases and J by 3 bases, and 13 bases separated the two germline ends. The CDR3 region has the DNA TGTGCCAGCAGTTACAGGGCTGCGGACACTGAAGCTTTCTTT. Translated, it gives CASSYRAADTEAFF. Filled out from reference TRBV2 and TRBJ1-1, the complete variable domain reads EPEVTQTPSHQVTQMGQEVILRCVPISNHLYFYWYRQILGQKVEFLVSFYNNEISEKSEIFDDQFSVERPDGSNFTLKIRSTKLEDSAMYFCASSYRAADTEAFFGQGTRLTVV.

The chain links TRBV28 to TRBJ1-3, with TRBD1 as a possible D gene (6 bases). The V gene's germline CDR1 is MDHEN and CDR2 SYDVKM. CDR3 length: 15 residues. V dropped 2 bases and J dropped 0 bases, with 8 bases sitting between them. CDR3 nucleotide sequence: TGTGCCAGCAGTTTACCGACAGGCTCTGGAAACACCATATATTTT. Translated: CASSLPTGSGNTIYF.

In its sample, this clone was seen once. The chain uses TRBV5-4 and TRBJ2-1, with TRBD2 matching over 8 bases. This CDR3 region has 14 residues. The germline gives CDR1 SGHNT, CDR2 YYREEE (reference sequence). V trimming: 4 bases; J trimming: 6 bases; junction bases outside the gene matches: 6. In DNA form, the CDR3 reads TGTGCCAGCAGCGGGACTAGAGGGGTCAATGAGCAGTTCTTC. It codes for CASSGTRGVNEQFF.

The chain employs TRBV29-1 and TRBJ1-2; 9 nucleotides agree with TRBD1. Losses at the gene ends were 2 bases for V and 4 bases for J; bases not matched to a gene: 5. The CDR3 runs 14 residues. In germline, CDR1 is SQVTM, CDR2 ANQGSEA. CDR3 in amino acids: CSVETGGLGYGYTF. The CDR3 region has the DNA TGCAGCGTTGAAACAGGGGGCCTGGGCTATGGCTACACCTTC.

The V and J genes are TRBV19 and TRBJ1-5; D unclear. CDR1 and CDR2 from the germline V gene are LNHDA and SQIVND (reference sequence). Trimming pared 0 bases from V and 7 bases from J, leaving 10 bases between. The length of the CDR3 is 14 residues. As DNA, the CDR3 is TGTGCCAGTAGTATAGAGGGAGGAAAACAGCCCCAGCATTTT. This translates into CASSIEGGKQPQHF.

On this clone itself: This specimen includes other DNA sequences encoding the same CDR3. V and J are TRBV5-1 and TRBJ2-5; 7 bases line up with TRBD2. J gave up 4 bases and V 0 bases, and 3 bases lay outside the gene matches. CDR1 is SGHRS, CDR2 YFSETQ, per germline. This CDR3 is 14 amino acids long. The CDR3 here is CASSLGLARETQYF. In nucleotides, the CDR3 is TGCGCCAGCAGCTTGGGACTAGCTCGAGAGACCCAGTACTTC.

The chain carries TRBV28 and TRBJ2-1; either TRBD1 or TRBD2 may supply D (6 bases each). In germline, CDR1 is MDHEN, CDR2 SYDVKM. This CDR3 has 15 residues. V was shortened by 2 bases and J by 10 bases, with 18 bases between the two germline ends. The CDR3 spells CASSLGGPPKQEQFF. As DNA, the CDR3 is TGTGCCAGCAGTTTAGGGGGGCCCCCTAAGCAGGAGCAGTTCTTC.

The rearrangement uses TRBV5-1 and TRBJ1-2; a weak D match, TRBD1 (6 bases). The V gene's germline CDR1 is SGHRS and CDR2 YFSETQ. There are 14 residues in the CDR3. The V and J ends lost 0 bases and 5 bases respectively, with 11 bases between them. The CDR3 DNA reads TGCGCCAGCAGCTTGGACAGGGACCTTTATGGCTACACCTTC. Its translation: CASSLDRDLYGYTF.

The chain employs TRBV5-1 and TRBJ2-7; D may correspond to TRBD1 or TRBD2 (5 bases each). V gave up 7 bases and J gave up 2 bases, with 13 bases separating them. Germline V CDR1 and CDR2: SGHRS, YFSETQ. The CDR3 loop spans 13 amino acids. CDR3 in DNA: TGCGCCAGCCGGGACGGAGGACCCTACGAGCAGTACTTC. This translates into CASRDGGPYEQYF.

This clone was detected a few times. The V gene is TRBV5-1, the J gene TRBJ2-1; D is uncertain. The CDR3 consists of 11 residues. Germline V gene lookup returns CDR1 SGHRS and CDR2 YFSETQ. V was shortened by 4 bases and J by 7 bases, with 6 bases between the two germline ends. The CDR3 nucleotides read TGCGCCAGCAGCCCCGGTAATGAGCAGTTCTTC. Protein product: CASSPGNEQFF.

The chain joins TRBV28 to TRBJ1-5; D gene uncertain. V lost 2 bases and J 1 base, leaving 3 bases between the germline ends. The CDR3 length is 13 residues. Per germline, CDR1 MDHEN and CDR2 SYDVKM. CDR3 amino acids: CASSLDSNQPQHF. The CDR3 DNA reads TGTGCCAGCAGTTTAGACAGCAATCAGCCCCAGCATTTT.

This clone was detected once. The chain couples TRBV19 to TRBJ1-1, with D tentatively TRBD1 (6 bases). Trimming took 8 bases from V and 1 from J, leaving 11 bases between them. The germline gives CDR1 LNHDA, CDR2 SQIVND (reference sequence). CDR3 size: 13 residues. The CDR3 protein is CASHLQGNTEAFF. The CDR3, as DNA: TGTGCCAGTCACCTACAGGGGAACACTGAAGCTTTCTTT.

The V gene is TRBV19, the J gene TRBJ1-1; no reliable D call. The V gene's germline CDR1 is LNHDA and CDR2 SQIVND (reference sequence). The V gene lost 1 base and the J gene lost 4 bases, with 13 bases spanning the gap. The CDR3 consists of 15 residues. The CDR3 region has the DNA TGTGCCAGTAGTATAGGTGTCTGGGGTGGCACTGAAGCTTTCTTT. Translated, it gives CASSIGVWGGTEAFF.

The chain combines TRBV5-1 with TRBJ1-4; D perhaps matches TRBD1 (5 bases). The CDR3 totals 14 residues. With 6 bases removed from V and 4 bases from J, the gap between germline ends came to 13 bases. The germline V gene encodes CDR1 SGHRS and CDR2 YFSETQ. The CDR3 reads CASNGDGVNEKLFF. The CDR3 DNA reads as TGCGCCAGCAACGGGGACGGCGTTAATGAAAAACTGTTTTTT.

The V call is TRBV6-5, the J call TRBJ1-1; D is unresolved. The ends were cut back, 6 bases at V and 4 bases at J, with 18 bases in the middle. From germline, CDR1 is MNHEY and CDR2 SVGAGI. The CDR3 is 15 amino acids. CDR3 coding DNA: TGTGCCAGCAGCACCGTATTACAGCCACTCACTGAAGCTTTCTTT. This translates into CASSTVLQPLTEAFF.

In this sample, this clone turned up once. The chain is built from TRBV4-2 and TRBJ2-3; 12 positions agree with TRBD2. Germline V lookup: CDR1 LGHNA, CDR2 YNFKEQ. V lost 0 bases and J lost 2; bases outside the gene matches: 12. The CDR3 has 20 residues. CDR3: CASSQEFLAGGPTFTDTQYF. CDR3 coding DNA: TGTGCCAGCAGCCAAGAATTTCTAGCGGGGGGGCCAACATTCACAGATACGCAGTATTTT.

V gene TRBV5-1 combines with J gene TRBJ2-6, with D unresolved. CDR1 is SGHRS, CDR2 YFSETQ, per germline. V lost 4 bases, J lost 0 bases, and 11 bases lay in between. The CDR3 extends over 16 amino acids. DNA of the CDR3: TGCGCCAGCAGCGATCCGGGCAGCTCTGGGGCCAACGTCCTGACTTTC. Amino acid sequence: CASSDPGSSGANVLTF.

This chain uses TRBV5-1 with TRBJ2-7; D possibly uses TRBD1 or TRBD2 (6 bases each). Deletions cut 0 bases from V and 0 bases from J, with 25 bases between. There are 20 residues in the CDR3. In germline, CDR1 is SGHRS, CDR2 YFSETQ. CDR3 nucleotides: TGCGCCAGCAGCTTGGACCTTTCAAGGACCCGGGGGCAGCCCTCCTACGAGCAGTACTTC. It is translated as CASSLDLSRTRGQPSYEQYF.

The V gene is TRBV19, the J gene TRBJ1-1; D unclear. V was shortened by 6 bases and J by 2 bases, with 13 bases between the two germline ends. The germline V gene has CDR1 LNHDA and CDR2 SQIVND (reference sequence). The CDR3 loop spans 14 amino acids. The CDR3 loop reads CASRGYSGNTEAFF. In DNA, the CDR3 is TGTGCCAGTAGGGGGTACAGTGGAAACACTGAAGCTTTCTTT.

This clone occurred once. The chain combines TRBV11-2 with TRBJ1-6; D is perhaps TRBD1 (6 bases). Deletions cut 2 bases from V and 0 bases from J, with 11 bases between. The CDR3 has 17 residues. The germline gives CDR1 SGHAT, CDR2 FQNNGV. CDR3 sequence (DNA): TGTGCCAGCAGCTTATTAGGACAGAACTCCTATAATTCACCCCTCCACTTT. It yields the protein CASSLLGQNSYNSPLHF.

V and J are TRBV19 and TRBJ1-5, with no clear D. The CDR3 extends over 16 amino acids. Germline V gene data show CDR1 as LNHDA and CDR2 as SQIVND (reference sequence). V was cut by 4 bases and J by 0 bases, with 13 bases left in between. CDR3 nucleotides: TGTGCCAGTAGTAGGTCCGGAGCCGATAGCAATCAGCCCCAGCATTTT. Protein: CASSRSGADSNQPQHF.

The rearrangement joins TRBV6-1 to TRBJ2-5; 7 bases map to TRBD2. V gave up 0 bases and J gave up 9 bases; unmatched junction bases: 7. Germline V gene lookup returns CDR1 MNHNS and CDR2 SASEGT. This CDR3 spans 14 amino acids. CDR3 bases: TGTGCCAGCAGTGAAGCGCCACCTGGGGGGGCCCAGTACTTC. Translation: CASSEAPPGGAQYF.